Sequencing of this T cell receptor beta chain was carried out in a study of shared clonotypes between healthy human individuals. The study, taken as a whole, reports: Estimated richness was generally greater in naive than memory subsets.

As for this clone: Its antigen is as yet unknown. This sample also contains other DNA sequences that code for the same CDR3.

Germline values: CDR1 MDHEN, CDR2 SYDVKM. This CDR3 contains 12 residues. Deletions cut 5 bases from V and 0 bases from J, with 5 bases between. Here immunoSEQ multiplex PCR was the method, and the copy in TCRdb shows in-frame clones only, minus some. Among around 1.5 million clones listed, 95% to 99% were seen once. All participating donors were Caucasian adults from Nashville, Tennessee. The receptor was derived from a man aged 30 to 45 in good health. The V and J genes are TRBV28 and TRBJ2-7, with D uncertain. The sample taken for sequencing was naive CD4+ T cells sorted from blood. Subset described: CD45RA+ positively selected. The CDR3 bases are TGTGCCAGCAGTCTGAACTCCTACGAGCAGTACTTC. It encodes CASSLNSYEQYF.